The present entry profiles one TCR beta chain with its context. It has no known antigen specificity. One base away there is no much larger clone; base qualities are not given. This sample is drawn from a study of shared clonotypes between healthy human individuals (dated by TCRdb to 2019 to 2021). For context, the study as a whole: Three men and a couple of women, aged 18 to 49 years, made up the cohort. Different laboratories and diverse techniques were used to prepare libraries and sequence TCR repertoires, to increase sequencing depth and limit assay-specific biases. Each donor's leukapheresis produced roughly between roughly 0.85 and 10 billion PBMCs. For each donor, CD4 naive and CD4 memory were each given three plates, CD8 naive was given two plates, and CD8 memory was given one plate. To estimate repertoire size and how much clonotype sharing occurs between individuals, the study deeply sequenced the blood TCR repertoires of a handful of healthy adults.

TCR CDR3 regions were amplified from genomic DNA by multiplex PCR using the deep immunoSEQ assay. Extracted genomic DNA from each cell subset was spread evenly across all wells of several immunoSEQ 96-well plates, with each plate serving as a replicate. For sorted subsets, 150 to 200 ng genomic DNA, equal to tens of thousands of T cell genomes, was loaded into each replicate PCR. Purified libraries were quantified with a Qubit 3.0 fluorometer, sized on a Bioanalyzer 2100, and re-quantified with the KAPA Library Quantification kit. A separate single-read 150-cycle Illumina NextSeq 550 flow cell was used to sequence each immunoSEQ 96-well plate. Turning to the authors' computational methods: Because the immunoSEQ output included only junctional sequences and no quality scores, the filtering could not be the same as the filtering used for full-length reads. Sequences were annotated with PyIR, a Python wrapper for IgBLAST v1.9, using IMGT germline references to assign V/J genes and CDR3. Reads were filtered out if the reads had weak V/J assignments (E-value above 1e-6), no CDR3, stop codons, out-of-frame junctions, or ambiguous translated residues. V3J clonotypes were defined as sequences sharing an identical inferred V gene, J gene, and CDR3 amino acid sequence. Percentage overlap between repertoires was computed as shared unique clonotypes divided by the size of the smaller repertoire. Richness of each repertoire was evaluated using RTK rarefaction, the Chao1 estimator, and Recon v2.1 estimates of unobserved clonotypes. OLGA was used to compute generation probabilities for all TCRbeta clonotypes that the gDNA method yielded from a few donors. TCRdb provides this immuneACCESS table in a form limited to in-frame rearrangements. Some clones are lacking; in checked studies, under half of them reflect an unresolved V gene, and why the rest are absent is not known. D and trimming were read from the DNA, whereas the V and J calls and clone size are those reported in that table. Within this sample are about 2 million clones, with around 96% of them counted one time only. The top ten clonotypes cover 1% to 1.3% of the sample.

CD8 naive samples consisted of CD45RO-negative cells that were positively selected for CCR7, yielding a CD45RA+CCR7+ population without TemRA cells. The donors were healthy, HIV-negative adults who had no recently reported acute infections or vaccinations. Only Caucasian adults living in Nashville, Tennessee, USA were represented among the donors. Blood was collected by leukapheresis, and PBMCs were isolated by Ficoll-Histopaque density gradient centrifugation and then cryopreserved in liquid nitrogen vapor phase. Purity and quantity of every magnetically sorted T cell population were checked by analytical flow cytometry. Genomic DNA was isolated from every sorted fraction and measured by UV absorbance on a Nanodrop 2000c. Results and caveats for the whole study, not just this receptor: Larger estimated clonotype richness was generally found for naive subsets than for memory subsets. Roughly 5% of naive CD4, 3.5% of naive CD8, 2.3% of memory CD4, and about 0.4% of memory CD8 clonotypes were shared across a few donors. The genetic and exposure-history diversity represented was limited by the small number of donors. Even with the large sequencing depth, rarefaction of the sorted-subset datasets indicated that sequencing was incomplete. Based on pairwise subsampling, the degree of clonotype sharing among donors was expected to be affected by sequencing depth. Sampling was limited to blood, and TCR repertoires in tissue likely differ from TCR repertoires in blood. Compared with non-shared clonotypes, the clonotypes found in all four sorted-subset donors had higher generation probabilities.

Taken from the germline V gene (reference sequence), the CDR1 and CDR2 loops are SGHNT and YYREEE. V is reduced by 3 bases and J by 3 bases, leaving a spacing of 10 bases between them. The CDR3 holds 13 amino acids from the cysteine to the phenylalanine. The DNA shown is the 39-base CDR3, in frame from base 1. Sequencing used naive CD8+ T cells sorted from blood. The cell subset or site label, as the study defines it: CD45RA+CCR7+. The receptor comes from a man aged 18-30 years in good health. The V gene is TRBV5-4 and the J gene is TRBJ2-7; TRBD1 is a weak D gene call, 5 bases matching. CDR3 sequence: CASSSRDFYEQYF. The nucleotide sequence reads TGTGCCAGCAGCTCCAGGGATTTCTACGAGCAGTACTTC.